Sequencing of this TCR beta chain was carried out in a study of monozygotic twins with inflammatory bowel disease. Findings and caveats of the study: IBD patients share fewer clonotypes with other people than healthy twins do, especially with disease activity. Similarity of repertoires did not differ between concordant and discordant twins, possibly from limited power.

The input for each TCR library was roughly 3,800 ng of total RNA. UMIs containing a 6-nucleotide sample barcode were added via template switching. Following a re-call of the 5' RACE reads, TCRdb has one entry per CDR3 protein and lacks DNA. In total, the table holds about 380,000 distinct CDR3 sequences. There are 14 residues in the CDR3. Germline loops: CDR1 MDHEN, CDR2 SYDVKM. Points on this clonotype: Its antigen is unidentified.

Sequenced material: blood. V is TRBV28 and J is TRBJ1-5. The receptor was derived from a human donor with ulcerative colitis or Crohn's disease, or a healthy co-twin of an affected twin (not recorded which). CDR3 protein: CASSLPYWDQPQHF.